Given below is one T cell receptor beta chain in context. Antigen: not known. This entry comes from a study of cytomegalovirus exposure and HLA in healthy donors. Germline CDR1 reads SNHLY; CDR2 reads FYNNEI. Trimming at V came to 3 bases and at J to 0 bases, leaving 16 bases not matched to a gene. This CDR3 region has 19 residues. General study results and limits: Usually a TCR sequence was rare, but some public TCRs were found in many donors. A few chains tied to CMV proved CMV antigen-specific in vitro.

Amplification used 60 Vbeta primers and 13 Jbeta primers. TCRdb keeps only in-frame clones here, not all; method: immunoSEQ multiplex PCR. The sample includes approximately 150,000 clones, roughly 79% of them seen just once. While unrecorded immune exposures were likely, the donors were nominally healthy when sampled. The chain recombines TRBV2 with TRBJ1-1; the match to TRBD1 covers 7 bases. The sample consisted of PBMCs. The TCR originated in a woman in her 30s in good health and CMV-seronegative. The CDR3 DNA sequence: TGTGCCAGCAGTGATCCCACAGGGGTGAGTGGTCACATGAACACTGAAGCTTTCTTT. Its translation: CASSDPTGVSGHMNTEAFF.